This record concerns one T cell receptor (beta chain) sequence. Only in-frame clones appear in the TCRdb table, and some are missing; sequencing was by immunoSEQ multiplex PCR. The profile covers about 47,000 clones, with approximately 84% appearing a single time and approximately 10% taken by the ten largest. The entry originates in a study of blood T cell repertoires in COVID-19. On the study more broadly: Acute and convalescent COVID-19 samples came from the United States, Italy and Spain.

This CDR3 spans 12 amino acids. V lost 4 bases to trimming and J lost 8 bases, with 14 bases between them. Germline CDR1 reads GTSNPN; CDR2 reads SVGIG (reference sequence). Sample: peripheral blood. J is TRBJ1-2 and V is TRBV30; no firm D call. The clonotype originates from a man in his 60s with acute or convalescent COVID-19. This CDR3 reads CAWMRQIEGYTF. In nucleotides, the CDR3 is TGTGCCTGGATGCGGCAGATAGAGGGCTACACCTTC.